The clone carrying this T cell receptor (beta chain) was observed a handful of times. Stated time point: newly diagnosed GD, antithyroid drugs for less than 3 months. There was RNA extracted from PBMCs, and the TCR library was made from it. Patients met American Thyroid Association criteria for Graves' disease. This entry comes from a study of regulatory T cells in long-lasting Graves disease. Combining iRepertoire HTBI primers with Arm-PCR of CDR3 regions, the authors built TCR beta libraries. TCRdb re-derived calls from the multiplex PCR reads in MiXCR, one entry per CDR3 protein. The sample shows 450,000 to 650,000 distinct CDR3 sequences, more than 15% of them seen only once. The length of the CDR3 is 17 residues. The V gene lost 6 bases and the J gene lost 1 base, with 19 bases spanning the gap. Per germline, CDR1 SNHLY and CDR2 FYNNEI. This same sample was also taken into another study, of T cells in Graves' hyperthyroidism and ophthalmopathy.

The chain is built from TRBV2 and TRBJ1-5; maybe TRBD1 (5 bases). The sample here was peripheral blood mononuclear cells (PBMCs), taken at new diagnosis, from a patient treated with antithyroid drugs. This TCR derives from a woman aged 35-65 years with Graves disease. CDR3 sequence reads: CASSLVSGTLSNQPQHF. CDR3 bases: TGTGCCAGCAGCTTAGTTTCTGGGACTCTCAGCAATCAGCCCCAGCATTTT.